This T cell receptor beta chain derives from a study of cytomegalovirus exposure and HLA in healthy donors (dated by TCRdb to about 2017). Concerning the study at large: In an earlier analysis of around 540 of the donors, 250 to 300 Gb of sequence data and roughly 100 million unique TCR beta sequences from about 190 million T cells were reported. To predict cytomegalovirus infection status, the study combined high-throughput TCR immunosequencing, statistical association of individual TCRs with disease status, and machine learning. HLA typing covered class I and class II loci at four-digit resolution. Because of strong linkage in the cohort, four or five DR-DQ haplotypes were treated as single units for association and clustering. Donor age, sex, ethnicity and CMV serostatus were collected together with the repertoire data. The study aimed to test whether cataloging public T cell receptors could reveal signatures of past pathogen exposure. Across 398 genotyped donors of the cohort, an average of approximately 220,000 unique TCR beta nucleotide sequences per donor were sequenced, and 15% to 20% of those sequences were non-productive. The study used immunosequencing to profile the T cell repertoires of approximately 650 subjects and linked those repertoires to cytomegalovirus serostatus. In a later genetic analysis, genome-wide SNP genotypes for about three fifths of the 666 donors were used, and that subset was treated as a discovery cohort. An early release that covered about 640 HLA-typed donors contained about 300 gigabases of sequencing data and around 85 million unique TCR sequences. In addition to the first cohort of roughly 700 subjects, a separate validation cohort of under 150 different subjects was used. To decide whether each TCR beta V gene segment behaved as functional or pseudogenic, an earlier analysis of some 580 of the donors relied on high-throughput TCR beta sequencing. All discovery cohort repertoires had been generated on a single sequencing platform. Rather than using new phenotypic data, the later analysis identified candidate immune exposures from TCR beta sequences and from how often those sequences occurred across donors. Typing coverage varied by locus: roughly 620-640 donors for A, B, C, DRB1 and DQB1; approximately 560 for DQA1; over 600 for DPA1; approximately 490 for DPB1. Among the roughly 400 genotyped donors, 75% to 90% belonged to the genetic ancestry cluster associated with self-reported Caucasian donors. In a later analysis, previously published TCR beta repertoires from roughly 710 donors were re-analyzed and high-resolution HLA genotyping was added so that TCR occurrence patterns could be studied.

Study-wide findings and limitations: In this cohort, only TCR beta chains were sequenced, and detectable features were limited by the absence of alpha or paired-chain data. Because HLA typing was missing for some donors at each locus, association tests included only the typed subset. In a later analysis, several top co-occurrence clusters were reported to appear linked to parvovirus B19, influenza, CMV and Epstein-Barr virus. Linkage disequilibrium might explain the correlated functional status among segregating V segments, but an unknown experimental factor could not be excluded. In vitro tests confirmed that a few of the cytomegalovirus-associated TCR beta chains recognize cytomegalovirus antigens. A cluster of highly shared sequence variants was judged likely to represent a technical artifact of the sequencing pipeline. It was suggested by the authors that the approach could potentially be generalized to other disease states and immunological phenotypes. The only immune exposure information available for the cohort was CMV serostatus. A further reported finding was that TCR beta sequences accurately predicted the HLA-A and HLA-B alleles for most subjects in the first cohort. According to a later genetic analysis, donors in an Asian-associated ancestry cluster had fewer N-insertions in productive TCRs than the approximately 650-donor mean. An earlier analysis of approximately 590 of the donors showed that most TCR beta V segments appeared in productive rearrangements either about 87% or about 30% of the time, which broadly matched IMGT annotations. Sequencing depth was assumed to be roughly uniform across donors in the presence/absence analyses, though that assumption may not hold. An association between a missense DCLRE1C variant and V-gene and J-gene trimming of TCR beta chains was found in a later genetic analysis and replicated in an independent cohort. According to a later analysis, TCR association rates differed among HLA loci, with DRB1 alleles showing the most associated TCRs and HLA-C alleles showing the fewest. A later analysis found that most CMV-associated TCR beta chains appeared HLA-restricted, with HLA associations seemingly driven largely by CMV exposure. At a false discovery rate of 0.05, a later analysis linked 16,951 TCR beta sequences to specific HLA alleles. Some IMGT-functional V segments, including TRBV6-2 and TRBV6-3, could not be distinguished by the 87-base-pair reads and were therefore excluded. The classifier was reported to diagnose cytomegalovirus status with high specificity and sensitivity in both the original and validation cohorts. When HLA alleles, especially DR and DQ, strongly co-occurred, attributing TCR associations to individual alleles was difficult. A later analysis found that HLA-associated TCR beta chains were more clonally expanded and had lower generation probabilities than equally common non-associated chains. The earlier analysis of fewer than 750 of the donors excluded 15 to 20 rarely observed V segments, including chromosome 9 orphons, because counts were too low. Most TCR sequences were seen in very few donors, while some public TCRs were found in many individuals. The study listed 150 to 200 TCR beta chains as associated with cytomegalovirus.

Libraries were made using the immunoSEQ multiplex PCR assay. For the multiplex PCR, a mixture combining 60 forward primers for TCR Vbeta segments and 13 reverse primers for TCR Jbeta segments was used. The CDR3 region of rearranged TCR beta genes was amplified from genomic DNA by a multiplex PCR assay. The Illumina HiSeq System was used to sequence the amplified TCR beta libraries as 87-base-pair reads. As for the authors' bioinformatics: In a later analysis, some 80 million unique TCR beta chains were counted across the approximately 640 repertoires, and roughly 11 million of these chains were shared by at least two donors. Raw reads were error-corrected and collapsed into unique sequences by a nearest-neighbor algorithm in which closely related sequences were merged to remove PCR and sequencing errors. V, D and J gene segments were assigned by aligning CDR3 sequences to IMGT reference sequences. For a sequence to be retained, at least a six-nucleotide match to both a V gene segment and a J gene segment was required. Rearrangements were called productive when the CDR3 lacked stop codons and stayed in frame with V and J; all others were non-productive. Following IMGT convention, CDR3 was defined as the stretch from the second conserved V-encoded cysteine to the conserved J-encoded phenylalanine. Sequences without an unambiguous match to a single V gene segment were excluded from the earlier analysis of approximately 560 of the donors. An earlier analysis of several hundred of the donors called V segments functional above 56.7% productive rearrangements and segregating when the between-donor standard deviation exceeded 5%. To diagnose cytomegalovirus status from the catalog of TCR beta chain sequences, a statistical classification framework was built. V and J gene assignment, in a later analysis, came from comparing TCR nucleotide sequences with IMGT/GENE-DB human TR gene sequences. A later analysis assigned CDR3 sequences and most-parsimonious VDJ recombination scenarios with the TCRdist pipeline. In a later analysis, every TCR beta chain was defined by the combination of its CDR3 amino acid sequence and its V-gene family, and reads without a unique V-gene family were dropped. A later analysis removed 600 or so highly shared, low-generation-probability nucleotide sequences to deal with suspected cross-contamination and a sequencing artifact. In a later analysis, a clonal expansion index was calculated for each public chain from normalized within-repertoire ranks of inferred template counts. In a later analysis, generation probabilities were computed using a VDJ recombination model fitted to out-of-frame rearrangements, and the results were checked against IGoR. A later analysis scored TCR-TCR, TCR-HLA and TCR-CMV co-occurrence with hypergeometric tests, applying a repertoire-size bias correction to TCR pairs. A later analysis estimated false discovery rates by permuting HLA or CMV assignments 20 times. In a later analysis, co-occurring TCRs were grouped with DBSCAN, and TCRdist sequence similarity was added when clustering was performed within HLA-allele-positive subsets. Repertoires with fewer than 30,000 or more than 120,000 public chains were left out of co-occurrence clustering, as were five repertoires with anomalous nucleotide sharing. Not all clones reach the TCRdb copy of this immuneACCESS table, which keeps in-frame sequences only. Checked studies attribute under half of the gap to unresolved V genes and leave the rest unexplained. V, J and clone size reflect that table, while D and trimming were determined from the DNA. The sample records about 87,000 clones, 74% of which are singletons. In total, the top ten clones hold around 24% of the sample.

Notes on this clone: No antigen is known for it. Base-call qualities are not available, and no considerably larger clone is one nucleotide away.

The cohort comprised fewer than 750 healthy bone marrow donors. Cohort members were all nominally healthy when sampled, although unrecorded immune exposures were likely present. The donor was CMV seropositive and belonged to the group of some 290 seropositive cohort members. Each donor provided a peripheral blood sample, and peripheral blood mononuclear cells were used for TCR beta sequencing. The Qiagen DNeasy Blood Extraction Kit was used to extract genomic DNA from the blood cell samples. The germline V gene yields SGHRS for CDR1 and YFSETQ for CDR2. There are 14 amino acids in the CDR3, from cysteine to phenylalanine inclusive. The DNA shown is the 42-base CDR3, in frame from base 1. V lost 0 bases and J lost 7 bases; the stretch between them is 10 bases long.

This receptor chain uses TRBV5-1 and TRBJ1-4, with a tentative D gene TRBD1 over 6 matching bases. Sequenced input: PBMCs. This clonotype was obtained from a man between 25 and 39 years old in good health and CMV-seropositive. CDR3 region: CASSLGLDSEKLFF. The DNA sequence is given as TGCGCCAGCAGCTTGGGTTTGGACAGTGAAAAACTGTTTTTT.